These 26 T cell receptor beta chains came from one sample sequenced in a study of radiation and T cells in renal cell carcinoma. Using immunoSEQ multiplex PCR, the repertoire was profiled, and TCRdb retains in-frame clones only, with some absent. This table has around 45,000 clones, around four fifths appearing once. Time point specified: blood 4 weeks post-SBRT, at nephrectomy. Documented treatment: 15 Gy SBRT to primary tumor, nephrectomy 4 weeks later. The input for sequencing was blood, taken from a patient whose treatment included radiotherapy and nephrectomy. These receptors were taken from a woman in her sixties or seventies with renal cell carcinoma.

The CDR3 region is CSVTGGGRTDTQYF. The DNA for the CDR3 is TGCAGCGTGACGGGAGGGGGGCGCACAGATACGCAGTATTTT. The V gene is TRBV29-1, the J gene TRBJ2-3, with 8 bases that match TRBD2. Germline V gene sequence: CDR1 SQVTM, CDR2 ANQGSEA. The CDR3 has 14 amino acids. The V and J ends lost 6 bases and 1 base, in that order; junction bases with no gene match: 6.

V is TRBV7-2 and J is TRBJ2-1, with TRBD1 as a possible D gene (5 bases). The CDR3 covers 19 residues. Germline V gives CDR1 SGHTA, CDR2 FQGNSA. V was clipped by 5 bases and J by 3 bases, with 26 bases between them. DNA of the CDR3: TGTGCCAGCAGCCCCCCACCCCAGGGTACCCCTCTCAACTACAATGAGCAGTTCTTC. This codes for CASSPPPQGTPLNYNEQFF. The full variable domain, with the rest looked up from reference TRBV7-2 and TRBJ2-1, is GAGVSQSPSNKVTEKGKDVELRCDPISGHTALYWYRQSLGQGLEFLIYFQGNSAPDKSGLPSDRFSAERTGGSVSTLTIQRTQQEDSAVYLCASSPPPQGTPLNYNEQFFGPGTRLTVL.

The chain uses TRBV27 and TRBJ2-1; 8 nucleotides agree with TRBD2. The CDR3 length is 17 residues. V gave up 4 bases and J gave up 6 bases; unmatched junction bases: 14. In germline, CDR1 is MNHEY, CDR2 SMNVEV (reference sequence). The CDR3 DNA reads TGTGCCAGCAGTTCCGCAGGAGCGGGGGACCCTATCAATGAGCAGTTCTTC. This gives the protein CASSSAGAGDPINEQFF.

This chain joins TRBV7-6 and TRBJ2-1; D perhaps matches TRBD2 (5 bases). The CDR3 contains 17 residues. The V end was cut by 0 bases, the J end by 2 bases, with 14 bases between. Looked up from germline, CDR1 is SGHVS and CDR2 is FNYEAQ. The CDR3 region has the DNA TGTGCCAGCAGCTTAGCTCGGGGAGAGGGCACCTACAATGAGCAGTTCTTC. Encoded protein: CASSLARGEGTYNEQFF.

This chain links TRBV7-9 with TRBJ2-2; D is unresolved. The germline CDR1 and CDR2 sequences are SEHNR and FQNEAQ (reference sequence). The CDR3 sequence is 16 residues long. V gave up 8 bases and J gave up 4 bases, with 20 bases separating them. The CDR3 DNA follows: TGTGCCAGCGAAAGGATACGACCCGATGGCACCGGGGAGCTGTTTTTT. Protein sequence: CASERIRPDGTGELFF.

J is TRBJ1-2 and V is TRBV5-6; TRBD1 is a possible D gene (6 bases). The germline V gene encodes CDR1 SGHDT and CDR2 YYEEEE. V was clipped by 2 bases and J by 4 bases, with 12 bases between them. This CDR3 has 14 amino acids. Here the CDR3 DNA reads TGTGCCAGCAGCTTAAGACAGGCCTTCTATGGCTACACCTTC. Amino acids: CASSLRQAFYGYTF.

V and J are TRBV19 and TRBJ1-5; unclear D gene. The CDR3 covers 15 residues. Germline V gene sequence: CDR1 LNHDA, CDR2 SQIVND (reference sequence). V was clipped by 7 bases and J by 2 bases, with 15 bases between them. The CDR3 coding sequence is TGTGCCAGTAATCCGGGCAGTGGTGGCAATCAGCCCCAGCATTTT. Its translation: CASNPGSGGNQPQHF.

The chain links TRBV7-9 to TRBJ1-6; TRBD1 aligns across 11 bases. Germline CDR1 SEHNR, CDR2 FQNEAQ (reference sequence). This CDR3 is 18 amino acids long. Trimming at V came to 1 base and at J to 5 bases, leaving 7 bases not matched to a gene. This chain's CDR3 is CASSLGTGGVGDNSPLHF. The CDR3 bases are TGTGCCAGCAGCTTAGGGACAGGGGGCGTGGGGGATAATTCACCCCTCCACTTT.

CDR3 region: CARKPSGTSGVFTDTQYF. DNA for the CDR3: TGTGCCAGGAAACCCTCCGGGACTAGCGGGGTTTTCACAGATACGCAGTATTTT. This chain joins TRBV2 and TRBJ2-3; 13 bases are a match to TRBD2. The CDR3 totals 18 residues. Germline assignment: CDR1 SNHLY and CDR2 FYNNEI. The ends lost 9 bases at V and 2 bases at J; junction bases unmatched: 14.

This chain joins TRBV15 and TRBJ2-1; TRBD2 aligns across 11 bases. In germline, CDR1 is LNHNV, CDR2 YYDKDF (reference sequence). Trimming cost V 3 bases and J 1 base; bases outside gene matches: 2. This CDR3 contains 16 residues. The CDR3 loop is CATSSPSGGSYNEQFF. CDR3 sequence (DNA): TGTGCCACCAGCAGTCCTAGCGGGGGGTCCTACAATGAGCAGTTCTTC.

V usage is TRBV2 and J usage is TRBJ2-2, with 13 bases that match TRBD2. CDR3 length: 15 amino acids. The trim removed 7 bases at V and 4 bases at J, leaving 3 bases unmatched. Germline V gene lookup returns CDR1 SNHLY and CDR2 FYNNEI. Written as DNA, the CDR3 is TGTGCCAGCACCCGGACTAGCGGGAGCACCGGGGAGCTGTTTTTT. It specifies CASTRTSGSTGELFF.

V is TRBV23-1 and J is TRBJ2-7; D unclear. TRBV23-1 is given ORF status, its function remaining uncertain. CDR3 length equals 15 residues. V dropped 7 bases and J dropped 5 bases, with 21 bases sitting between them. This CDR3 is CASNHGPDEENEQYF. CDR3 bases: TGCGCCAGCAATCACGGACCAGATGAAGAGAACGAGCAGTACTTC.

The chain carries TRBV2 and TRBJ2-1; 12 bases agree with TRBD1. The CDR3 is 15 residues long. Germline V gene lookup returns CDR1 SNHLY and CDR2 FYNNEI. Trimming cost V 6 bases and J 8 bases; bases outside gene matches: 8. CDR3 sequence: CASRAGTGGLYEQFF. The CDR3 DNA is TGTGCCAGCAGGGCCGGGACAGGGGGCTTATATGAGCAGTTCTTC.

The V call is TRBV2, the J call TRBJ1-6; 8 bases map to TRBD1. The J segment lost 4 bases and the V segment lost 2 bases, leaving 4 bases of the junction unmatched. Germline V gives CDR1 SNHLY, CDR2 FYNNEI. The CDR3 sequence is 16 residues long. The CDR3 nucleotides are TGTGCCAGCAGTGAACAGGGGGCGGCATATAATTCACCCCTCCACTTT. Encoded protein: CASSEQGAAYNSPLHF.

The rearrangement links TRBV5-1 to TRBJ1-2, with TRBD1 as a possible D gene (6 bases). This CDR3 has 14 amino acids. CDR1 and CDR2 (germline): SGHRS, YFSETQ. Between the trimmed V and J ends, which lost 6 bases and 2 bases, there was a span of 14 bases. The CDR3 loop is CASKGQGLNYGYTF. The CDR3 DNA reads TGCGCCAGCAAGGGGCAGGGGTTGAACTATGGCTACACCTTC.

This sequence joins TRBV5-1 and TRBJ1-4, with D perhaps TRBD1 (6 bases). The CDR3 extends over 15 amino acids. Germline CDR1 and CDR2: SGHRS and YFSETQ. The germline V and J ends were trimmed by 4 bases and 5 bases, with 15 bases remaining between them. The CDR3 loop reads CASSLGPGTNEKLFF. DNA of the CDR3: TGCGCCAGCAGCCTAGGCCCAGGGACAAATGAAAAACTGTTTTTT.

This chain links TRBV10-3 with TRBJ2-1, with TRBD2 identical over 8 bases. Trimming at V came to 6 bases and at J to 0 bases, leaving 4 bases not matched to a gene. Germline V lookup: CDR1 ENHRY, CDR2 SYGVKD. The CDR3 extends over 15 amino acids. DNA for the CDR3: TGTGCCATCAGAGAAGCGGGGGACTCCTACAATGAGCAGTTCTTC. Its protein product is CAIREAGDSYNEQFF.

CDR3 nucleotide sequence: TGTGCCAGCAGCCCAGGACAGGGGGCTTGGGGCTACACCTTC. Encoded protein: CASSPGQGAWGYTF. V and J are TRBV7-9 and TRBJ1-2; 11 bases are shared with TRBD1. Germline trimming cut 5 bases from V and 8 bases from J; bases unmatched to any gene: 7. This CDR3 spans 14 amino acids. Germline V CDR1 and CDR2: SEHNR, FQNEAQ (reference sequence).

The chain combines TRBV5-4 with TRBJ1-1, with D possibly matching TRBD1 (5 bases). V lost 0 bases and J lost 3, with 9 bases in between. The V gene's germline CDR1 is SGHNT and CDR2 YYREEE (reference sequence). There are 14 residues in the CDR3. CDR3 sequence (DNA): TGTGCCAGCAGCTTGGCCAGGGCGTACACTGAAGCTTTCTTT. Translating gives CASSLARAYTEAFF.

This chain joins TRBV14 and TRBJ2-4; TRBD1 agrees at 7 bases. Trimming took 1 base from V and 3 from J; bases not matched to a gene: 9. Germline assignment: CDR1 SGHDN and CDR2 FVKESK. The CDR3 runs 17 residues. The CDR3 DNA is TGTGCCAGCAGCCAAGTGAATAGGGGGCTCGTCAAAAACATTCAGTACTTC. This sequence encodes CASSQVNRGLVKNIQYF.

Turning to this clone: Relative to the germline gene, one junction end is altered; a read error may explain this. V and J are TRBV11-2 and TRBJ2-1; possible D gene TRBD1, 7 bases. The V gene's germline CDR1 is SGHAT and CDR2 FQNNGV. The CDR3 spans 16 residues. The CDR3: CASTLTFGGGFYEQFF. The CDR3 nucleotides are TGTGCCAGCACCTTAACCTTCGGAGGGGGCTTTTATGAGCAGTTCTTC.

The genes are TRBV19 and TRBJ2-7; a possible D gene is TRBD2 (5 bases). CDR3 length: 12 residues. CDR1 and CDR2 (germline): LNHDA, SQIVND (reference sequence). The V and J ends lost 0 bases and 6 bases respectively, with 6 bases between them. The CDR3 loop reads CASSIDRGEQYF. The CDR3 DNA follows: TGTGCCAGTAGTATAGATCGGGGCGAGCAGTACTTC. Based on the CDR3 plus reference TRBV19 and TRBJ2-7, the full variable domain is DGGITQSPKYLFRKEGQNVTLSCEQNLNHDAMYWYRQDPGQGLRLIYYSQIVNDFQKGDIAEGYSVSREKKESFPLTVTSAQKNPTAFYLCASSIDRGEQYFGPGTRLTVT.

This chain connects TRBV5-5 to TRBJ2-7, with 7 bases aligning to TRBD1. The CDR3 is 14 amino acids. The ends lost 4 bases at V and 4 bases at J; junction bases unmatched: 8. Looked up from germline, CDR1 is SGHKS and CDR2 is YYEKEE (reference sequence). CDR3 in amino acids: CASSQAGTAYEQYF. The DNA for the CDR3 is TGTGCCAGCAGCCAAGCTGGGACAGCATACGAGCAGTACTTC. The whole variable domain, remainder taken from reference TRBV5-5 and TRBJ2-7, is DAGVTQSPTHLIKTRGQQVTLRCSPISGHKSVSWYQQVLGQGPQFIFQYYEKEERGRGNFPDRFSARQFPNYSSELNVNALLLGDSALYLCASSQAGTAYEQYFGPGTRLTVT.

The gene calls are TRBV5-1 and TRBJ1-3, with D hard to call. The germline V gene encodes CDR1 SGHRS and CDR2 YFSETQ. The CDR3 is 16 residues long. V lost 0 bases and J 2 bases, leaving 12 bases between the germline ends. CDR3: CASSLVQTQAGNTIYF. Written as DNA, the CDR3 is TGCGCCAGCAGCTTGGTTCAGACGCAAGCTGGAAACACCATATATTTT.

The chain couples TRBV7-9 to TRBJ2-2, with 7 nucleotides matching TRBD1. V lost 3 bases to trimming and J lost 6 bases; unmatched junction nucleotides: 7. Germline V gene sequence: CDR1 SEHNR, CDR2 FQNEAQ (reference sequence). CDR3 length: 15 residues. CDR3 nucleotide sequence: TGTGCCAGCAGCTTTCCGACAGGGAAGTCCGGGGAGCTGTTTTTT. As protein: CASSFPTGKSGELFF.

The chain uses TRBV5-6 and TRBJ1-5; D uncertain. Trimming took 2 bases from V and 5 from J, leaving 8 bases between them. The CDR3 contains 13 residues. Germline CDR1 reads SGHDT; CDR2 reads YYEEEE. CDR3 amino acids: CASSLGAYQPQHF. The CDR3 DNA follows: TGTGCCAGCAGCTTAGGCGCGTATCAGCCCCAGCATTTT.